These T cell receptor beta chains were read from a single sample in a study of T cell responses to AZD1222 COVID-19 vaccine. Libraries were prepared by immunoSEQ multiplex PCR; TCRdb keeps only in-frame clonotypes and omits some of them. The sample includes 200,000 or so clones, 90% to 95% seen only once; the top ten take around 1%. The input for sequencing was peripheral blood, taken on day 0 of MenACWY control vaccination. The receptors shown here come from an adult in good health. The conserved cysteine and the conserved F or W are not part of the CDR3 here.

TRBV30	TRBJ2-1	AGDSFYNEQF
TRBV27	TRBJ1-2	ASRAGQGAGNGYT
TRBV4-1	TRBJ1-1	ASSRGTLNTEAF
TRBV10-3	TRBJ1-2	AISARVSDGYT
TRBV30	TRBJ1-1	AWSVPGPRLGSGTEAF
TRBV18	TRBJ1-5	ASSPDYSNQPQH
TRBV19	TRBJ1-2	ASSLKGRGVYGYT
TRBV28	TRBJ1-1	ASSLQRITEAF
TRBV5-4	TRBJ2-2	ASSLGLAGGKTGELF
TRBV19	TRBJ2-1	ASSIGSGTALDEQF
TRBV7-9	TRBJ2-5	ASSLSGAQETQY
TRBV4-2	TRBJ2-3	ASSQESWGFDTQY
TRBV5-1	TRBJ2-7	ASSFPGGFYEQY